These T cell receptor beta chains were read from a single sample in a study of T cells in Graves' hyperthyroidism and ophthalmopathy. TCRdb called the multiplex PCR reads again in MiXCR, with one record for every CDR3 protein. Found here are under 300,000 distinct CDR3 sequences, approximately 16% of them singletons; the top ten hold 30%. Sequencing was carried out using blood. The receptors derive from a woman aged 45-60 years with Graves' hyperthyroidism that later progressed to Graves' ophthalmopathy. The CDR3 runs from the conserved cysteine through the conserved F or W. The D gene is left open where the match is weak. Clone size appears in some rows only: once, few, many, or a class for an expanded clone.

d_gene,j_gene,abundance,v_gene,CDR3nt,CDR3aa
NA,TRBJ2-5,NA,TRBV5-4,TGTGCCAGCAGCAGGGAGCGCGAGACCCAGTACTTC,CASSRERETQYF
NA,TRBJ2-2,many,TRBV28,TGTGCCAGCAGTTTCCATAACACCGGGGAGCTGTTTTTT,CASSFHNTGELFF
NA,TRBJ2-7,many,TRBV11-2,TGTGCCAGCAGCTCGTCGGGAATACACCACGAGCAGTACTTC,CASSSSGIHHEQYF
TRBD1,TRBJ1-5,NA,TRBV20-1,TGCAGTGCTGGCAGGGGGGCGAAGGCCTATAGCAATCAGCCCCAGCATTTT,CSAGRGAKAYSNQPQHF
TRBD1,TRBJ1-5,many,TRBV18,TGTGCCAGCTCACCGTCGTCGACAGGGAGACTCAATCAGCCCCAGCATTTT,CASSPSSTGRLNQPQHF
NA,TRBJ2-3,NA,TRBV30,TGTGCCTGGAGTAACTCGCGTGATACGCAGTATTTT,CAWSNSRDTQYF
NA,TRBJ2-2,many,TRBV3-1,TGTGCCAGCAGCCACGGACAAGACACCGGGGAGCTGTTTTTT,CASSHGQDTGELFF
TRBD1,TRBJ1-5,many,TRBV27,TGTGCCAGCAGGGACGGACAGGGAGGCAATCAGCCCCAGCATTTT,CASRDGQGGNQPQHF
NA,TRBJ2-7,many,TRBV2,TGTGCCAGCAGTGAAGTGAACGAGCAGTACTTC,CASSEVNEQYF
NA,TRBJ1-2,few,TRBV4-2,TGTGCCAGCAGCCAAGATTTACAGTCTTACACCTTC,CASSQDLQSYTF
NA,TRBJ2-1,many,TRBV20-1,TGCAGTGCTCGGGGGCGGGGGACCACACATGAGCAGTTCTTC,CSARGRGTTHEQFF
NA,TRBJ2-1,many,TRBV2,TGTGCCAGCAGTTCCGATAACTCGGATGAGCAGTTCTTC,CASSSDNSDEQFF